Following are 27 T cell receptor beta chains from one sample sequenced in a study of T cell responses to AZD1222 COVID-19 vaccine. Clones were sequenced by immunoSEQ multiplex PCR, and TCRdb holds only the in-frame ones, with some missing. The table lists about 86,000 clones, more than 75% of them singletons. The sequenced sample was peripheral blood, obtained 28 days after the second AZD1222 dose. The receptor source for this set is an adult who received the AZD1222 COVID-19 vaccine.

The chain carries TRBV9 and TRBJ2-3, with D tentatively TRBD1 (6 bases). Trimming took 3 bases from V and 5 from J, leaving 10 bases between them. CDR3 length: 13 residues. Germline V gene lookup returns CDR1 SGDLS and CDR2 YYNGEE. CDR3 in DNA: TGTGCCAGCAGCGGGAACAGGGAAGATACGCAGTATTTT. This codes for CASSGNREDTQYF.

The gene calls are TRBV7-2 and TRBJ2-4, with 8 positions matching TRBD2. Losses at the gene ends were 1 base for V and 2 bases for J; bases not matched to a gene: 4. The CDR3 consists of 16 residues. CDR1 is SGHTA and CDR2 is FQGNSA in the germline V gene. As DNA, the CDR3 is TGTGCCAGCAGCTTAGGCCCGGGGGGGACCAAAAACATTCAGTACTTC. Translated: CASSLGPGGTKNIQYF.

This chain uses TRBV19 with TRBJ1-5, with a weak D call TRBD1 (5 bases). V lost 0 bases to trimming and J lost 3 bases, with 9 bases between them. Germline CDR1 is LNHDA and CDR2 is SQIVND (reference sequence). The CDR3 is 15 residues long. DNA of the CDR3: TGTGCCAGTAGTATAGATCTAGGGGTCAATCAGCCCCAGCATTTT. This translates into CASSIDLGVNQPQHF. Complete variable domain (other parts from reference TRBV19 and TRBJ1-5): DGGITQSPKYLFRKEGQNVTLSCEQNLNHDAMYWYRQDPGQGLRLIYYSQIVNDFQKGDIAEGYSVSREKKESFPLTVTSAQKNPTAFYLCASSIDLGVNQPQHFGDGTRLSIL.

This rearrangement joins TRBV7-2 to TRBJ2-5; 7 bases are shared with TRBD2. After removal of 1 base from V and 4 bases from J, the junction contained 3 bases not matched to a gene. Germline V gene data show CDR1 as SGHTA and CDR2 as FQGNSA. This CDR3 is built from 14 residues. CDR3 residues: CASSLVGGRETQYF. The CDR3 nucleotides read TGTGCCAGCAGCTTAGTGGGCGGGAGAGAGACCCAGTACTTC.

Of note for this clone: Other DNA sequences in the sample encode the same CDR3. J is TRBJ1-1 and V is TRBV5-6, with D unresolved. V lost 0 bases to trimming and J lost 1 base, with 4 bases between them. Germline-derived CDR1 and CDR2 are SGHDT and YYEEEE. This CDR3 is 13 amino acids long. The CDR3 is CASSLGRNTEAFF. The CDR3 DNA reads as TGTGCCAGCAGCTTGGGCAGGAACACTGAAGCTTTCTTT.

Remarks on this clone: The same CDR3 can be traced to other DNA sequences in this sample. This chain uses TRBV9 with TRBJ1-1; TRBD1 might be the D (6 bases). V was pared by 0 bases and J by 3 bases, with 6 bases between. Germline V gives CDR1 SGDLS, CDR2 YYNGEE. The CDR3 length is 13 residues. CDR3 coding DNA: TGTGCCAGCAGCGTAGACAGGGACACTGAAGCTTTCTTT. Amino acid sequence: CASSVDRDTEAFF.

V is TRBV6-4 and J is TRBJ1-2; 9 nucleotides agree with TRBD1. V lost 2 bases to trimming and J lost 8 bases; unmatched junction nucleotides: 6. CDR3 size: 14 residues. Germline CDR1 MRHNA, CDR2 SNTAGT. This CDR3 reads CASSDTGGAEGYTF. DNA of the CDR3: TGTGCCAGCAGTGACACAGGGGGCGCGGAGGGCTACACCTTC.

The chain is built from TRBV18 and TRBJ2-5, with D perhaps matching TRBD1 (5 bases). Deletions cut 3 bases from V and 4 bases from J, with 15 bases between. The CDR3 sequence is 15 residues long. The germline CDR1 and CDR2 sequences are KGHSH and LQKENI. The CDR3, as DNA: TGTGCCAGCTCACCCCCCCAGGGCTCGAGAGAGACCCAGTACTTC. Amino acid sequence: CASSPPQGSRETQYF.

The V call is TRBV3-1 (or the pseudogene TRBV3-2), the J call TRBJ2-3; D remains unclear. V lost 0 bases and J 4 bases, leaving 14 bases between the germline ends. This CDR3 region has 16 residues. From germline, CDR1 is LGHDT and CDR2 YNNKEL (reference sequence). CDR3 sequence (DNA): TGTGCCAGCAGCCAAGATGGAAGGAGCCAGGCAGATACGCAGTATTTT. It is translated as CASSQDGRSQADTQYF.

The CDR3 bases are TGTGCCAGCAGTTATAAAGGGAACTATGGCTACACCTTC. Translating gives CASSYKGNYGYTF. J is TRBJ1-2 and V is TRBV6-5; no reliable D call. V was clipped by 3 bases and J by 2 bases, with 7 bases between them. The V gene's germline CDR1 is MNHEY and CDR2 SVGAGI. The CDR3 runs 13 residues.

The chain joins TRBV19 to TRBJ1-2; 9 bases line up with TRBD1. The CDR3 consists of 16 residues. V shed 6 bases, J shed 7 bases, and the junction held 15 bases outside the gene matches. The germline V gene encodes CDR1 LNHDA and CDR2 SQIVND (reference sequence). The CDR3 nucleotides read TGTGCCAGTAGCCAACAGGGGGACAGGGTAATCTCTGGCTACACCTTC. Translated: CASSQQGDRVISGYTF.

This chain uses TRBV19 with TRBJ2-7; D is undetermined. The CDR3 is 13 residues long. Germline CDR1 is LNHDA and CDR2 is SQIVND (reference sequence). Trimming pared 5 bases from V and 6 bases from J, leaving 14 bases between. In nucleotides, the CDR3 is TGTGCCAGTAGTCCAGGAATAAGTGGCGAGCAGTACTTC. This codes for CASSPGISGEQYF. Full variable domain (missing parts from reference TRBV19 and TRBJ2-7): DGGITQSPKYLFRKEGQNVTLSCEQNLNHDAMYWYRQDPGQGLRLIYYSQIVNDFQKGDIAEGYSVSREKKESFPLTVTSAQKNPTAFYLCASSPGISGEQYFGPGTRLTVT.

This rearrangement joins TRBV5-4 to TRBJ1-1, with D unclear. V was shortened by 0 bases and J by 2 bases, with 14 bases between the two germline ends. This CDR3 spans 16 amino acids. CDR1 is SGHNT, CDR2 YYREEE, per germline (reference sequence). The chain's CDR3 is CASSLDRSGRNTEAFF. As DNA, the CDR3 is TGTGCCAGCAGCTTGGATCGGTCGGGTCGAAACACTGAAGCTTTCTTT.

The J gene is TRBJ2-7, the V gene TRBV7-9, with 14 nucleotides matching TRBD2. J was trimmed by 3 bases and V by 3 bases; bases with no gene match: 4. CDR3 length equals 16 residues. Germline CDR1 reads SEHNR; CDR2 reads FQNEAQ (reference sequence). CDR3 DNA sequence: TGTGCCAGCAGCTTGGGGGGACTAGCGGGAGACTACGAGCAGTACTTC. This sequence encodes CASSLGGLAGDYEQYF.

The chain recombines TRBV15 with TRBJ1-5; no firm D call. This CDR3 spans 13 amino acids. Trimming removed 0 bases at V and 6 bases at J, with 6 bases between. Germline-derived CDR1 and CDR2 are LNHNV and YYDKDF (reference sequence). In DNA form, the CDR3 reads TGTGCCACCAGCAGAGATCTCGCTCAGCCCCAGCATTTT. Translated: CATSRDLAQPQHF.

The V and J genes are TRBV11-1 and TRBJ2-1, with 9 bases that match TRBD1. V lost 3 bases and J lost 8; bases outside the gene matches: 5. This CDR3 region has 14 residues. The V gene's germline CDR1 is SGHAT and CDR2 FQDESV (reference sequence). DNA of the CDR3: TGTGCCAGCAGCTTCCGGGACAGGGATCATGAGCAGTTCTTC. Protein product: CASSFRDRDHEQFF.

The chain carries TRBV18 and TRBJ2-7, with 11 bases aligning to TRBD1. Germline V gene data show CDR1 as KGHSH and CDR2 as LQKENI. The CDR3 loop spans 15 amino acids. The V segment lost 3 bases and the J segment 1 base; nucleotides outside the gene matches: 2. CDR3 in DNA: TGTGCCAGCTCACCCGGGACAGGGGGATCCTACGAGCAGTACTTC. It is translated as CASSPGTGGSYEQYF.

The gene calls are TRBV6-5 and TRBJ1-4, with a tentative D call TRBD1 (6 bases). V gave up 6 bases and J gave up 8 bases, with 16 bases separating them. The V gene's germline CDR1 is MNHEY and CDR2 SVGAGI. The length of the CDR3 is 14 residues. The CDR3: CASSQTGLEEKLFF. DNA for the CDR3: TGTGCCAGCAGCCAAACAGGGTTGGAGGAAAAACTGTTTTTT.

This clone is termed medium-sized. This chain uses TRBV11-2 with TRBJ2-1; TRBD2 matches 8 bases. The CDR3 sequence is 16 residues long. Trimming at V came to 1 base and at J to 4 bases, leaving 6 bases not matched to a gene. The germline CDR1 and CDR2 sequences are SGHAT and FQNNGV. The CDR3 region has the DNA TGTGCCAGCAGCTTAGTGGCGTCGGGAGGGTACAATGAGCAGTTCTTC. Encoded protein: CASSLVASGGYNEQFF.

The V gene is TRBV2, the J gene TRBJ2-1; D not resolved. V lost 1 base and J 15 bases, leaving 10 bases between the germline ends. The CDR3 covers 11 residues. The V gene's germline CDR1 is SNHLY and CDR2 FYNNEI. The CDR3: CASSEEGSSFF. The CDR3 region has the DNA TGTGCCAGCAGTGAAGAGGGCTCCTCGTTCTTC.

The V call is TRBV9, the J call TRBJ2-7, with 9 bases lining up with TRBD2. Germline CDR1 is SGDLS and CDR2 is YYNGEE. V shed 1 base, J shed 13 bases, and the junction held 12 bases outside the gene matches. The CDR3 consists of 14 residues. The CDR3 nucleotides read TGTGCCAGCAGCGTAACTGACGGGACTAGCCGATTATACTTC. The encoded protein is CASSVTDGTSRLYF. The variable domain in full, with the rest retrieved from reference TRBV9 and TRBJ2-7, is DSGVTQTPKHLITATGQRVTLRCSPRSGDLSVYWYQQSLDQGLQFLIQYYNGEERAKGNILERFSAQQFPDLHSELNLSSLELGDSALYFCASSVTDGTSRLYFGPGTRLTVT.

The V call is TRBV11-3, the J call TRBJ2-5, with 8 nucleotides matching TRBD1. This CDR3 comprises 16 residues. Germline CDR1 SGHNT, CDR2 YENEEA. The junction had 5 bases not matched to a gene; V was cut back by 1 base and J by 1 base. The CDR3 DNA follows: TGTGCCAGCAGCTTAGTGTCGCAGGGGGCCCAAGAGACCCAGTACTTC. The encoded protein is CASSLVSQGAQETQYF. Supplemented by reference TRBV11-3 and TRBJ2-5, the full variable domain reads EAGVVQSPRYKIIEKKQPVAFWCNPISGHNTLYWYLQNLGQGPELLIRYENEEAVDDSQLPKDRFSAERLKGVDSTLKIQPAELGDSAVYLCASSLVSQGAQETQYFGPGTRLLVL.

This clone came up once. CDR3 sequence: CASSIGQMISFSDYTF. Here the CDR3 DNA reads TGTGCCAGTAGTATAGGACAGATGATCTCATTTTCGGACTACACCTTC. V gene TRBV19 combines with J gene TRBJ1-2, with D tentatively TRBD1 (5 bases). CDR3 size: 16 residues. CDR1 is LNHDA and CDR2 is SQIVND in the germline V gene (reference sequence). V gave up 1 base and J gave up 10 bases, with 22 bases separating them.

Of note for this clone: The missing conserved phenylalanine or tryptophan at the end of this CDR3 makes a read error likely. V gene TRBV4-3 combines with J gene TRBJ1-2, with a possible D match to TRBD1 (6 bases). The germline V gene has CDR1 LGHNA and CDR2 YSLEER. V shed 4 bases and J shed 8 bases, with 29 bases lying between them. This CDR3 has 18 amino acids. The CDR3 bases are TGCGCCAGCAGCCTCAGTGTAAGGGGGTCTCACAGCCTATGGGGCTACACCCTC. It encodes CASSLSVRGSHSLWGYTL.

The chain recombines TRBV2 with TRBJ2-2; D ambiguous. The CDR3 runs to 11 residues. The germline CDR1 and CDR2 sequences are SNHLY and FYNNEI. V was pared by 3 bases and J by 4 bases, with 0 bases between. DNA for the CDR3: TGTGCCAGCAGTGACACCGGGGAGCTGTTTTTT. This translates into CASSDTGELFF.

The chain links TRBV5-1 to TRBJ1-1; D remains unclear. Trimming took off 0 bases at V and 3 bases at J, with 12 bases between the two ends. This CDR3 region has 15 residues. Per the germline V gene, CDR1 is SGHRS and CDR2 is YFSETQ. The CDR3 DNA is TGCGCCAGCAGCTTGGATGCAGTAGCGGACACTGAAGCTTTCTTT. It codes for CASSLDAVADTEAFF.

This chain uses TRBV5-4 with TRBJ2-5; D remains ambiguous. The length of the CDR3 is 12 residues. Germline CDR1 and CDR2: SGHNT and YYREEE (reference sequence). The V end was cut by 2 bases, the J end by 5 bases, with 7 bases between. The CDR3 spells CASSFDRETQYF. The CDR3 DNA follows: TGTGCCAGCAGCTTCGATCGTGAGACCCAGTACTTC.